One sample yielded the 15 T cell receptor beta chains listed below, sequenced in a study of blood T cell repertoires in COVID-19. Measured with immunoSEQ multiplex PCR; TCRdb has only the in-frame clones, and not every one. The data show 200,000 to 300,000 clones, 75% to 85% seen once. The sequenced sample consisted of peripheral blood. The origin of the receptors is a human donor in a cohort sampled during active COVID-19.

The rearrangement joins TRBV2 to TRBJ1-5; D is unresolved. Germline assignment: CDR1 SNHLY and CDR2 FYNNEI. The germline V and J ends were trimmed by 7 bases and 9 bases, with 16 bases remaining between them. There are 13 residues in the CDR3. The CDR3 region has the DNA TGTGCCAGCACTGTTGACGGTTCAGGGCCCCAGCATTTT. Its translation: CASTVDGSGPQHF.

CDR3 in amino acids: CASSLWTGAYEQYF. CDR3 DNA sequence: TGTGCCAGCAGTCTATGGACAGGGGCCTACGAGCAGTACTTC. This rearrangement joins TRBV6-6 to TRBJ2-7, with 9 positions matching TRBD1. Germline V gene lookup returns CDR1 MNHNY and CDR2 SVGAGI (reference sequence). This CDR3 has 14 residues. Trimming took 5 bases from V and 2 from J; bases not matched to a gene: 4.

The rearrangement uses TRBV11-2 and TRBJ1-1, with no clear D. This CDR3 is 13 amino acids long. Trimming stripped 5 bases from V and 0 bases from J, with 7 bases between. In germline, CDR1 is SGHAT, CDR2 FQNNGV. This CDR3 is CASSAQMNTEAFF. In DNA, the CDR3 is TGTGCCAGCAGCGCACAAATGAACACTGAAGCTTTCTTT. Looking up the rest from reference TRBV11-2 and TRBJ1-1 gives the full variable domain: EAGVAQSPRYKIIEKRQSVAFWCNPISGHATLYWYQQILGQGPKLLIQFQNNGVVDDSQLPKDRFSAERLKGVDSTLKIQPAKLEDSAVYLCASSAQMNTEAFFGQGTRLTVV.

This chain connects TRBV14 to TRBJ2-5, with 10 bases that match TRBD1. The CDR3 has 16 residues. The V gene's germline CDR1 is SGHDN and CDR2 FVKESK. The junction had 9 bases not matched to a gene; V was cut back by 4 bases and J by 4 bases. CDR3 DNA: TGTGCCAGCAGCCGTAGACAGGGGGCGTTCCCAGAGACCCAGTACTTC. Amino acids: CASSRRQGAFPETQYF.

A few counts support this clone. The chain carries TRBV5-6 and TRBJ1-6, with TRBD1 as a possible D gene (6 bases). The V end lost 0 bases, the J end lost 6 bases, and 10 bases lay between the germline ends. Germline CDR1 reads SGHDT; CDR2 reads YYEEEE. The CDR3 length is 15 residues. The CDR3 here is CASSLAQGTNSPLHF. The CDR3 region has the DNA TGTGCCAGCAGCTTGGCCCAGGGGACTAATTCACCCCTCCACTTT.

The rearrangement links TRBV5-6 to TRBJ2-1; 7 nucleotides line up with TRBD2. The germline V gene encodes CDR1 SGHDT and CDR2 YYEEEE. Unmatched junction bases numbered 7, after V lost 2 bases and J lost 2 bases. The CDR3 sequence is 16 residues long. CDR3 residues: CASSFELAWAYNEQFF. The CDR3 DNA reads TGTGCCAGCAGCTTCGAACTAGCGTGGGCCTACAATGAGCAGTTCTTC.

The rearrangement joins TRBV11-3 to TRBJ2-7; tentative D call: TRBD2 (5 bases). This CDR3 spans 14 amino acids. Trimming took off 0 bases at V and 5 bases at J, with 11 bases between the two ends. The germline V gene has CDR1 SGHNT and CDR2 YENEEA. The CDR3 sequence: CASSLDGRHHEQYF. CDR3 nucleotide sequence: TGTGCCAGCAGCTTAGATGGGAGACACCACGAGCAGTACTTC.

The chain couples TRBV3-1 (or the pseudogene TRBV3-2) to TRBJ2-2; TRBD1 aligns across 8 bases. Germline-derived CDR1 and CDR2 are LGHDT and YNNKEL (reference sequence). The CDR3 has 16 amino acids. The V and J ends lost 3 bases and 5 bases, in that order; junction bases with no gene match: 8. The CDR3 region is CASSHRGQARTGELFF. CDR3 coding DNA: TGTGCCAGCAGCCATAGGGGACAGGCCCGGACCGGGGAGCTGTTTTTT.

The gene calls are TRBV4-2 and TRBJ2-2; possibly TRBD2 for D (5 bases). Germline V gene lookup returns CDR1 LGHNA and CDR2 YNFKEQ. V was clipped by 1 base and J by 4 bases, with 16 bases between them. The CDR3 length is 17 residues. The CDR3 nucleotides are TGTGCCAGCAGCCAAGTCGGTATTGTTGGGAGCACCGGGGAGCTGTTTTTT. This sequence encodes CASSQVGIVGSTGELFF.

The rearrangement links TRBV11-3 to TRBJ2-1, with a tentative D call TRBD2 (6 bases). The CDR3 runs 13 residues. V was shortened by 3 bases and J by 7 bases, with 10 bases between the two germline ends. Per the germline V gene, CDR1 is SGHNT and CDR2 is YENEEA. The CDR3 coding sequence is TGTGCCAGCAGCTTGGGACTTCGGAATGAGCAGTTCTTC. Protein: CASSLGLRNEQFF.

In nucleotides, the CDR3 is TGTGCCAGCAGCTTAGCGGGGGGACTAGCGGGAGGTGGTCCCAAGACCCAGTACTTC. Protein: CASSLAGGLAGGGPKTQYF. The chain combines TRBV7-6 with TRBJ2-5; 15 nucleotides align to TRBD2. With V trimmed by 0 bases and J by 6 bases, 11 bases remained unmatched. This CDR3 has 19 residues. Germline CDR1 is SGHVS and CDR2 is FNYEAQ.

This chain connects TRBV4-2 to TRBJ2-7; 11 positions match TRBD1. J gave up 2 bases and V 1 base, and 1 base lay outside the gene matches. Germline-derived CDR1 and CDR2 are LGHNA and YNFKEQ. This CDR3 has 15 amino acids. DNA for the CDR3: TGTGCCAGCAGCCAAGGGGGACAGGGGGCCTACGAGCAGTACTTC. Its protein product is CASSQGGQGAYEQYF.

This chain links TRBV12-3 or TRBV12-4 with TRBJ1-6; D is possibly TRBD1 (5 bases). Trimming shortened V by 5 bases and J by 14 bases, and 16 bases separated the two germline ends. CDR3 length: 13 residues. The CDR3 bases are TGTGCCAGCAGTCCCCATGGGGACTTGACCCTCCACTTT. It is translated as CASSPHGDLTLHF.

The rearrangement links TRBV5-6 to TRBJ1-1, with D perhaps TRBD1 (6 bases). The CDR3 covers 12 residues. Germline-derived CDR1 and CDR2 are SGHDT and YYEEEE. Trimming left V 2 bases short and J 11 bases short, with 13 bases between. For the CDR3, the DNA is TGTGCCAGCAGCTTAAGGGGGACCGAGGCTTTCTTT. Translating gives CASSLRGTEAFF.

V usage is TRBV28 and J usage is TRBJ1-6, with 9 bases matching TRBD1. The germline CDR1 and CDR2 sequences are MDHEN and SYDVKM. V dropped 6 bases and J dropped 6; count of bases not matched to a gene: 3. This CDR3 has 14 amino acids. CDR3 protein: CASRRQGGNSPLHF. The CDR3 DNA sequence: TGTGCCAGCAGGAGACAGGGGGGTAATTCACCCCTCCACTTT.